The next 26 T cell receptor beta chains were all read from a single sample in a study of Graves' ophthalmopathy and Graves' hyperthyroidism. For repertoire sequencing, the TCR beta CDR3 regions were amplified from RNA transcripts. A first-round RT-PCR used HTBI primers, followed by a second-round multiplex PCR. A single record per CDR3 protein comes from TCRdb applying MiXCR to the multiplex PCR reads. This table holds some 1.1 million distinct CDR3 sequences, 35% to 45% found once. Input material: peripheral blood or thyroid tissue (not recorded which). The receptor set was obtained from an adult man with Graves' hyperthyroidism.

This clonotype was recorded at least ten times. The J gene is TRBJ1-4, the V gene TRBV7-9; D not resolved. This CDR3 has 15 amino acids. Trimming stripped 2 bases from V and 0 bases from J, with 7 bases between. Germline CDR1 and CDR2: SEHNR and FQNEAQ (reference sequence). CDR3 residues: CASSLLKATNEKLFF. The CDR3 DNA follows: TGTGCCAGCAGCTTACTCAAGGCAACTAATGAAAAACTGTTTTTT.

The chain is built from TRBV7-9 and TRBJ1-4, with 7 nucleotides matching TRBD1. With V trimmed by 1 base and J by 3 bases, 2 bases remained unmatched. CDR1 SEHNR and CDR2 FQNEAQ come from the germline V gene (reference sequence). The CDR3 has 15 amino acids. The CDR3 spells CASSLDTGANEKLFF. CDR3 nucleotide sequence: TGTGCCAGCAGCTTAGATACAGGGGCTAATGAAAAACTGTTTTTT.

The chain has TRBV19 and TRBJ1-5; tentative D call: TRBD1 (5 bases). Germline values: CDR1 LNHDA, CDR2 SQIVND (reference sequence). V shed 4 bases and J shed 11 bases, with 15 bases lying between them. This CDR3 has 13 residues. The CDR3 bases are TGTGCCAGTAGTACCAGCCGAGGGGACTCCCAGCATTTT. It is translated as CASSTSRGDSQHF.

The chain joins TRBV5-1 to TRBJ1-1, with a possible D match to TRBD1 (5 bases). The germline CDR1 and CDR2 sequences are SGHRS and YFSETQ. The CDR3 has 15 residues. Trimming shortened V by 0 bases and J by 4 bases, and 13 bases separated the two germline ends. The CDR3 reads CASSLEGQGLTEAFF. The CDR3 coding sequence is TGCGCCAGCAGCTTGGAAGGGCAGGGTCTCACTGAAGCTTTCTTT.

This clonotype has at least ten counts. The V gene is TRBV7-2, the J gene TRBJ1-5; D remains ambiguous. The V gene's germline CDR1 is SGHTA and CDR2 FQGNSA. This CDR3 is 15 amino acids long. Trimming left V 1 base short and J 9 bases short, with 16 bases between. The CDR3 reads CASSLEEGFGRPQHF. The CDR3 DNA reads TGTGCCAGCAGCTTAGAGGAGGGATTTGGGCGGCCCCAGCATTTT.

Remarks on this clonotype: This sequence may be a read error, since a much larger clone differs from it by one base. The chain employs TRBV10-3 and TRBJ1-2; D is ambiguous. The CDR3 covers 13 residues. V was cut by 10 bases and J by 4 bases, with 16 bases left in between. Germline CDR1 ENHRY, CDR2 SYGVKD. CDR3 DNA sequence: TGTGCCACCACGAGACCAAGGTTCTATGGCTACACCTTC. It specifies CATTRPRFYGYTF.

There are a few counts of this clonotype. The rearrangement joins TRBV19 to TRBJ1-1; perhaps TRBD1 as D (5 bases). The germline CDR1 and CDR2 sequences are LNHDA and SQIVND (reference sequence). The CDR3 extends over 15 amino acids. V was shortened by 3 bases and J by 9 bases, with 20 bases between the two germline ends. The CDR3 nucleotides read TGTGCCAGTAGTATTGTTGGGGCAGAGACAGAGCAAGCTTTCTTT. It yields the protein CASSIVGAETEQAFF.

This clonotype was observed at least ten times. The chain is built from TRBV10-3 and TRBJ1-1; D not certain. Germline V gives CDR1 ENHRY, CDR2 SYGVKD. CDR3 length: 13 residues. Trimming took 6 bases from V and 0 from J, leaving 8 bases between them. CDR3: CAIRRDLNTEAFF. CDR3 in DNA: TGTGCCATCAGAAGAGACCTGAACACTGAAGCTTTCTTT.

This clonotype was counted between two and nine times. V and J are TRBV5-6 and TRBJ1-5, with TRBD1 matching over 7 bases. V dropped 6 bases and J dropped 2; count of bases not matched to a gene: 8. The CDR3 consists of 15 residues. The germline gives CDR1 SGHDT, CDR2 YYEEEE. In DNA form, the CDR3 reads TGTGCCAGCACCAGGGGGGGACGGGGCAATCAGCCCCAGCATTTT. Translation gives CASTRGGRGNQPQHF.

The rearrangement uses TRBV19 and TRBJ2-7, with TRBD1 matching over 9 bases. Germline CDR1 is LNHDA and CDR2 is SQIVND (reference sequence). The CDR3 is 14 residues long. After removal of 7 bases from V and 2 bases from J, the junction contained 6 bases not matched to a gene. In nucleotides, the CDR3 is TGTGCCAGTAAGGGGACAGGGAGAGCCTACGAGCAGTACTTC. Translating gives CASKGTGRAYEQYF. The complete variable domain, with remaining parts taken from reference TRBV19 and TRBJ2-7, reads DGGITQSPKYLFRKEGQNVTLSCEQNLNHDAMYWYRQDPGQGLRLIYYSQIVNDFQKGDIAEGYSVSREKKESFPLTVTSAQKNPTAFYLCASKGTGRAYEQYFGPGTRLTVT.

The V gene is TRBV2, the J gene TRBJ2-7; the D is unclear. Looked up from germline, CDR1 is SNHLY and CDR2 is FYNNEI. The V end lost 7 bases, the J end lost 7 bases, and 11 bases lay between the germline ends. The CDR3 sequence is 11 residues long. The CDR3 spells CASNVKREQYF. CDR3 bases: TGTGCCAGCAATGTCAAACGTGAGCAGTACTTC.

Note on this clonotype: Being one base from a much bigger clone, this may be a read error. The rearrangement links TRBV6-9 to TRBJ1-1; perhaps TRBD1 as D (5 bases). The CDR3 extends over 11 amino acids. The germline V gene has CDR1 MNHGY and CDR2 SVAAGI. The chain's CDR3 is CASRESNRGRF. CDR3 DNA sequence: TGTGCCAGCAGAGAGTCAAACCGGGGGAGATTT.

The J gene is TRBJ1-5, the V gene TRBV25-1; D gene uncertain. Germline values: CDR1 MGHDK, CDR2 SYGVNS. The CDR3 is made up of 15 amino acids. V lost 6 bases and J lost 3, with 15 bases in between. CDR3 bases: TGTGCCAGCAGCTTCTCGACAAGACTCAATCAGCCCCAGCATTTT. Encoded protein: CASSFSTRLNQPQHF.

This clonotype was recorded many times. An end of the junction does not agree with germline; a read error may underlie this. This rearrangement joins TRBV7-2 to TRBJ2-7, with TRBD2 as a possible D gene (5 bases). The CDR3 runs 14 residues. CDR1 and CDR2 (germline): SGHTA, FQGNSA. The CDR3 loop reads CASSLAGSTYEQYF. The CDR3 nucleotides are TGCGCCAGCAGCTTGGCGGGCAGTACCTACGAGCAGTACTTC.

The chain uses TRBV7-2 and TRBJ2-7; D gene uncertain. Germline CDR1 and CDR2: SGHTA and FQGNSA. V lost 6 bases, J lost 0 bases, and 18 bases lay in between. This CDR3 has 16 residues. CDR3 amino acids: CASSFDPGTSSYEQYF. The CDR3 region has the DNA TGTGCCAGCAGTTTTGATCCCGGTACGAGCTCCTACGAGCAGTACTTC.

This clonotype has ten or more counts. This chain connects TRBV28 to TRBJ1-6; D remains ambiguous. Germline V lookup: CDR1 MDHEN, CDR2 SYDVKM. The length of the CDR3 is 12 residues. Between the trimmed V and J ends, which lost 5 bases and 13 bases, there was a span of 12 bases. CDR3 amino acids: CASSPTRVPLHF. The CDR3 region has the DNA TGTGCCAGCAGTCCGACACGGGTCCCCCTCCACTTT.

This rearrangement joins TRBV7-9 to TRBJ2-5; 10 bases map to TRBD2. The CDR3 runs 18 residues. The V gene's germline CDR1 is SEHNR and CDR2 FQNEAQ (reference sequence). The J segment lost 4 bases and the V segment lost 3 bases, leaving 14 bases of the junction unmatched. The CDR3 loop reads CASSLDWTGTSEGETQYF. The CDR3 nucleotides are TGTGCCAGCAGCTTGGATTGGACCGGGACTAGCGAGGGAGAGACCCAGTACTTC.

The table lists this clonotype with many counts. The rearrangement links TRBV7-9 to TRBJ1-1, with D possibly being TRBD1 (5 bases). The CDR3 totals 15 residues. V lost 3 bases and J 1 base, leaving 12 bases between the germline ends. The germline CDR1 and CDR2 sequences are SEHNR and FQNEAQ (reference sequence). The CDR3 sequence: CASSLQGRRNTEAFF. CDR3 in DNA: TGTGCCAGCAGCTTGCAGGGTAGGAGGAACACTGAAGCTTTCTTT.

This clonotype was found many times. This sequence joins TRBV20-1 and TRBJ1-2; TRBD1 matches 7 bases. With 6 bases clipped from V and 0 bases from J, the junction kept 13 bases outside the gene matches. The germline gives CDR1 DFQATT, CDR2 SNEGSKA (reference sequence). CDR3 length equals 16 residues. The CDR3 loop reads CSARDSQLLSNYGYTF. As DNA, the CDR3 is TGCAGTGCCAGGGACAGCCAATTGCTGTCTAACTATGGCTACACCTTC.

In DNA, the CDR3 is TGCAGCGTTGGAAGGACAGGGGACACTGAAGCTTTCTTT. This translates into CSVGRTGDTEAFF. The chain joins TRBV29-1 to TRBJ1-1; 9 bases line up with TRBD1. V dropped 4 bases and J dropped 3; count of bases not matched to a gene: 3. Germline CDR1 is SQVTM and CDR2 is ANQGSEA. The CDR3 extends over 13 amino acids.

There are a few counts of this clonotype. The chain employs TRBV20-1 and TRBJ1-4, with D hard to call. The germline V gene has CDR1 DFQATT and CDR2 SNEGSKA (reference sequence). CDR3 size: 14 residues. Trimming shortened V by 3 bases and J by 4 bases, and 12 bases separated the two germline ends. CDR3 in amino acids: CSASNLAFNEKLFF. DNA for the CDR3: TGCAGTGCTAGCAATTTGGCATTTAATGAAAAACTGTTTTTT.

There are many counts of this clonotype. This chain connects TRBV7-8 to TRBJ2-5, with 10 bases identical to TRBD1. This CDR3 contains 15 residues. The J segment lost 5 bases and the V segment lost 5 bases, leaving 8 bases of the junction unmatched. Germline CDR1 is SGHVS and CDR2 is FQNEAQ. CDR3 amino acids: CASSAAGTGDETQYF. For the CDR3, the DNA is TGTGCCAGCAGCGCTGCCGGGACAGGGGATGAGACCCAGTACTTC.

This chain's CDR3 is CSVDGEEAGYTF. CDR3 bases: TGCAGCGTTGATGGGGAGGAGGCGGGCTACACCTTC. The chain joins TRBV29-1 to TRBJ1-2, with D unclear. Per the germline V gene, CDR1 is SQVTM and CDR2 is ANQGSEA. The CDR3 loop spans 12 amino acids. V gave up 3 bases and J gave up 8 bases, with 13 bases separating them.

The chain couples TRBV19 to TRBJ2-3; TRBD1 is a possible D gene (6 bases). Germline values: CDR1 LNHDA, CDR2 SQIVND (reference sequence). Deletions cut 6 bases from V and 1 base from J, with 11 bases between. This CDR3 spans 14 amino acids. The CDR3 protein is CASSRDRRTDTQYF. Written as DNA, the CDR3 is TGTGCCAGTAGCCGCGACAGGCGCACAGATACGCAGTATTTT.

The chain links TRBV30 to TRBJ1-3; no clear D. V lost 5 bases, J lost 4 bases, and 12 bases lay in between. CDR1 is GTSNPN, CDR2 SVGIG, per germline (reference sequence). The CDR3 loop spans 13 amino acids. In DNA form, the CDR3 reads TGTGCCTGGGATGACTTATCAGGAAACACCATATATTTT. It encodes CAWDDLSGNTIYF.

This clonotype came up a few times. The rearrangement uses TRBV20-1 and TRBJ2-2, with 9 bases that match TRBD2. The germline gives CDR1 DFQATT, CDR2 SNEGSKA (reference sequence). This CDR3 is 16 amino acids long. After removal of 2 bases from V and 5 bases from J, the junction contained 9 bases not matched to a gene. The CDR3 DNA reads TGCAGTGCTAGAAAGGGGTTAGCGGGAGTGACCGGGGAGCTGTTTTTT. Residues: CSARKGLAGVTGELFF.